This TCR beta chain emerged from a study of response to subunit inactivated influenza vaccine. TCRdb ran MiXCR on the RT-PCR reads and lists one entry per CDR3 protein. The table includes more than 400,000 distinct CDR3 sequences, 10% to 11% detected once. This clonotype was recorded a few times. The CDR3 is 15 residues long. The V end was cut by 0 bases, the J end by 7 bases, with 12 bases between. V and J are TRBV12-3 or TRBV12-4 and TRBJ2-2, with D maybe TRBD1 (5 bases). This clonotype was obtained from a man aged 50 to 60 who received an inactivated influenza vaccine. The sequencing used PBMCs from blood, collected roughly 45 days after vaccination. The CDR3 here is CASSLAGTGHGELFF. In nucleotides, the CDR3 is TGTGCCAGCAGTTTAGCGGGAACAGGTCACGGGGAGCTGTTTTTT.